Sequencing of this T cell receptor beta chain was carried out in a study of blood T cells in healthy people across ages. Germline assignment: CDR1 LGHDT and CDR2 YNNKEL (reference sequence). The CDR3 length is 15 residues. Trimming cost V 5 bases and J 6 bases, with 18 bases left between them. Through a sample-barcoded 5' primer and a J-beta primer mix, a second PCR was run for roughly 6 to 11 cycles. MiXCR was run by TCRdb on the 5' RACE reads, yielding one entry per CDR3 protein. The sample has some 1.4 million distinct CDR3 sequences, approximately 38% seen once; the top ten hold around 8%. This clonotype occurred a few times.

The chain recombines TRBV3-1 with TRBJ2-3; no definite D call. Sequenced sample: blood. The sequence was collected from a woman in her late teens or twenties in good health. For the CDR3, the DNA is TGTGCCAGCAGCAAGCACAAAACGACGCCGGATACGCAGTATTTT. Translation gives CASSKHKTTPDTQYF.